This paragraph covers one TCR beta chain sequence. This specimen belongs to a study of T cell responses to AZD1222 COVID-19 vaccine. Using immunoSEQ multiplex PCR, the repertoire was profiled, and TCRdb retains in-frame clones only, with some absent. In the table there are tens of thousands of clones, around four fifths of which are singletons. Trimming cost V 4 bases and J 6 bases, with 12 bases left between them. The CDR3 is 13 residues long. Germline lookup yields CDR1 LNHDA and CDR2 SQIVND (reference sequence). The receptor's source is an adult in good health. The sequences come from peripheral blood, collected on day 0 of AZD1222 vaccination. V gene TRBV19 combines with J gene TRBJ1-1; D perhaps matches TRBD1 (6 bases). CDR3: CASSTVQGAEAFF. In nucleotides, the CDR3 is TGTGCCAGTAGTACCGTACAGGGAGCTGAAGCTTTCTTT.